What follows are 28 T cell receptor beta chains derived from one specimen sequenced in a study of Tregs in tolerant kidney transplant recipients. Measured with immunoSEQ multiplex PCR; TCRdb has only the in-frame clones, and not every one. The repertoire has about 83,000 clones, 95% to 98% of them found once; the top ten carry 0.56%. This sample comprised CD4+ T cells from blood, obtained before the transplant. These receptors were obtained from a human donor who received a combined kidney and bone marrow transplant.

The chain employs TRBV27 and TRBJ2-2; TRBD2 matches at 7 bases. The germline V gene encodes CDR1 MNHEY and CDR2 SMNVEV (reference sequence). This CDR3 is built from 15 residues. With V trimmed by 4 bases and J by 4 bases, 6 bases remained unmatched. The CDR3 sequence: CASSYKRGFTGELFF. CDR3 coding DNA: TGTGCCAGCAGTTATAAGCGGGGTTTCACCGGGGAGCTGTTTTTT.

This chain connects TRBV5-5 to TRBJ2-7; a possible D gene is TRBD1 (6 bases). The germline gives CDR1 SGHKS, CDR2 YYEKEE (reference sequence). Between the trimmed V and J ends, which lost 0 bases and 3 bases, there was a span of 13 bases. The CDR3 length is 15 residues. CDR3 sequence (DNA): TGTGCCAGCAGCTTGGCGGTCCAACAGGGCTACGAGCAGTACTTC. This codes for CASSLAVQQGYEQYF.

The J gene is TRBJ1-2, the V gene TRBV7-3, with 9 bases aligning to TRBD1. With V trimmed by 0 bases and J by 7 bases, 0 bases remained unmatched. CDR1 is SGHTA and CDR2 is FQGTGA in the germline V gene. The CDR3 consists of 13 residues. The CDR3 region has the DNA TGTGCCAGCAGCTTAACGGACAGGGGTGGCTACACCTTC. Its translation is CASSLTDRGGYTF.

The CDR3 protein is CASSYRGPAKNIQYF. The DNA of the CDR3 is TGTGCCAGCAGCTACAGGGGCCCAGCCAAAAACATTCAGTACTTC. The V gene is TRBV5-6, the J gene TRBJ2-4; 7 nucleotides align to TRBD1. Trimming at V came to 3 bases and at J to 0 bases, leaving 3 bases not matched to a gene. Germline V CDR1 and CDR2: SGHDT, YYEEEE. This CDR3 is built from 15 residues.

The chain is built from TRBV18 and TRBJ2-1; 8 bases align to TRBD2. CDR3 length: 15 amino acids. V shed 3 bases, J shed 1 base, and the junction held 2 bases outside the gene matches. Germline V gene data show CDR1 as KGHSH and CDR2 as LQKENI. CDR3 protein: CASSPRGGSYNEQFF. The CDR3 coding sequence is TGTGCCAGCTCACCTCGCGGGGGGTCCTACAATGAGCAGTTCTTC. The complete variable domain, with remaining parts taken from reference TRBV18 and TRBJ2-1, reads NAGVMQNPRHLVRRRGQEARLRCSPMKGHSHVYWYRQLPEEGLKFMVYLQKENIIDESGMPKERFSAEFPKEGPSILRIQQVVRGDSAAYFCASSPRGGSYNEQFFGPGTRLTVL.

The genes are TRBV7-2 and TRBJ2-3, with TRBD1 as a possible D gene (6 bases). The V gene's germline CDR1 is SGHTA and CDR2 FQGNSA. V was cut by 2 bases and J by 4 bases, with 7 bases left in between. The CDR3 totals 13 residues. The CDR3 DNA reads as TGTGCCAGCAGCTTAAACAGGGCAGATACGCAGTATTTT. This gives the protein CASSLNRADTQYF. Full variable domain (rest looked up from reference TRBV7-2 and TRBJ2-3): GAGVSQSPSNKVTEKGKDVELRCDPISGHTALYWYRQSLGQGLEFLIYFQGNSAPDKSGLPSDRFSAERTGGSVSTLTIQRTQQEDSAVYLCASSLNRADTQYFGPGTRLTVL.

The V call is TRBV5-6, the J call TRBJ1-5; D uncertain. Germline V gives CDR1 SGHDT, CDR2 YYEEEE. Trimming stripped 2 bases from V and 5 bases from J, with 14 bases between. The CDR3 runs 15 residues. CDR3 region: CASSFNLAGDQPQHF. Here the CDR3 DNA reads TGTGCCAGCAGCTTTAATCTCGCGGGCGATCAGCCCCAGCATTTT.

The chain carries TRBV11-2 and TRBJ2-2, with TRBD1 identical over 9 bases. V dropped 0 bases and J dropped 5; count of bases not matched to a gene: 1. The CDR3 has 15 amino acids. Germline V gene sequence: CDR1 SGHAT, CDR2 FQNNGV. CDR3 DNA: TGTGCCAGCAGCTTAGAAGGGACAGGGACCGGGGAGCTGTTTTTT. Amino acids: CASSLEGTGTGELFF.

V and J are TRBV6-1 and TRBJ2-3, with 7 positions matching TRBD1. CDR1 is MNHNS, CDR2 SASEGT, per germline. The CDR3 length is 13 residues. V lost 4 bases and J lost 3; bases outside the gene matches: 1. The CDR3 DNA reads TGTGCCAGCAGTGCGACAGGGACAGATACGCAGTATTTT. Translation: CASSATGTDTQYF.

The V gene is TRBV4-3, the J gene TRBJ2-5; 8 bases line up with TRBD2. The V gene end was trimmed by 0 bases and the J gene end by 5 bases; junction bases not matched to a gene: 11. CDR1 and CDR2 (germline): LGHNA, YSLEER. CDR3 length equals 17 residues. The CDR3 sequence is CASSQDRGTSGVETQYF. The CDR3, as DNA: TGCGCCAGCAGCCAAGATCGGGGAACTAGCGGTGTGGAGACCCAGTACTTC.

V is TRBV27 and J is TRBJ1-4, with 9 bases identical to TRBD1. CDR1 and CDR2 from the germline V gene are MNHEY and SMNVEV (reference sequence). The CDR3 has 14 amino acids. J gave up 5 bases and V 6 bases, and 4 bases lay outside the gene matches. The CDR3 loop is CASSTGTGNEKLFF. In DNA, the CDR3 is TGTGCCAGCAGCACCGGGACAGGGAATGAAAAACTGTTTTTT.

As regards this clone: The identical CDR3 is also encoded by other nucleotide sequences in the sample. The genes are TRBV7-9 and TRBJ2-7, with D tentatively TRBD1 (6 bases). V lost 6 bases and J 3 bases, leaving 9 bases between the germline ends. CDR3 length equals 12 residues. Germline V gene data show CDR1 as SEHNR and CDR2 as FQNEAQ (reference sequence). For the CDR3, the DNA is TGTGCCAGCAGTCCGACAGGCTACGAGCAGTACTTC. It encodes CASSPTGYEQYF.

This chain links TRBV19 with TRBJ2-2; 8 positions agree with TRBD1. CDR1 LNHDA and CDR2 SQIVND come from the germline V gene (reference sequence). There are 14 residues in the CDR3. The ends lost 3 bases at V and 5 bases at J; junction bases unmatched: 2. CDR3 sequence: CASSIRQGTGELFF. CDR3 coding DNA: TGTGCCAGTAGTATTCGACAGGGGACCGGGGAGCTGTTTTTT. Full variable domain (remainder filled in from reference TRBV19 and TRBJ2-2): DGGITQSPKYLFRKEGQNVTLSCEQNLNHDAMYWYRQDPGQGLRLIYYSQIVNDFQKGDIAEGYSVSREKKESFPLTVTSAQKNPTAFYLCASSIRQGTGELFFGEGSRLTVL.

This chain joins TRBV7-8 and TRBJ2-3; D gene unclear. Trimming cost V 2 bases and J 6 bases, with 12 bases left between them. The length of the CDR3 is 14 residues. Germline V gene data show CDR1 as SGHVS and CDR2 as FQNEAQ. The chain's CDR3 is CASSLRRVPDTQYF. Here the CDR3 DNA reads TGTGCCAGCAGCTTAAGACGGGTCCCCGATACGCAGTATTTT.

This clone showed up just once. This rearrangement joins TRBV5-1 to TRBJ2-3, with TRBD2 identical over 7 bases. V trimming: 5 bases; J trimming: 2 bases; junction bases outside the gene matches: 5. Per germline, CDR1 SGHRS and CDR2 YFSETQ. The CDR3 extends over 14 amino acids. CDR3 region: CASSAGANTDTQYF. DNA for the CDR3: TGCGCCAGCAGTGCGGGAGCGAACACAGATACGCAGTATTTT.

V and J are TRBV28 and TRBJ2-7; 12 bases fit TRBD2. Germline V gene lookup returns CDR1 MDHEN and CDR2 SYDVKM. This CDR3 contains 14 residues. The J segment lost 3 bases and the V segment lost 6 bases, leaving 3 bases of the junction unmatched. DNA of the CDR3: TGTGCCAGCAGCCTGACTAGCGGGAGCTACGAGCAGTACTTC. Translated, it gives CASSLTSGSYEQYF.

This sequence joins TRBV6-5 and TRBJ2-7; weak D call: TRBD1 (6 bases). V lost 5 bases and J 4 bases, leaving 12 bases between the germline ends. Germline values: CDR1 MNHEY, CDR2 SVGAGI. The length of the CDR3 is 13 residues. As DNA, the CDR3 is TGTGCCAGCAGTCCACCAGGGGAGTACGAGCAGTACTTC. It translates to CASSPPGEYEQYF.

In this sample, this clone turned up once. V and J are TRBV7-2 and TRBJ1-3; no definite D call. Germline loops: CDR1 SGHTA, CDR2 FQGNSA. The CDR3 extends over 16 amino acids. V lost 1 base, J lost 1 base, and 11 bases lay in between. The CDR3 coding sequence is TGTGCCAGCAGCTTAGTGCCGGGGTTTTCTGGAAACACCATATATTTT. Translated: CASSLVPGFSGNTIYF.

The chain employs TRBV18 and TRBJ1-1, with 10 bases fitting TRBD1. V trimming: 4 bases; J trimming: 3 bases; junction bases outside the gene matches: 5. In germline, CDR1 is KGHSH, CDR2 LQKENI. This CDR3 contains 15 residues. The CDR3 reads CASSQTGTGDTEAFF. The CDR3, as DNA: TGTGCCAGCTCACAGACGGGGACAGGGGACACTGAAGCTTTCTTT.

The V call is TRBV4-3, the J call TRBJ2-1; D remains ambiguous. Trimming cost V 0 bases and J 0 bases, with 18 bases left between them. The CDR3 runs 19 residues. Germline CDR1 LGHNA, CDR2 YSLEER. CDR3 residues: CASSQERLLAARSYNEQFF. CDR3 coding DNA: TGCGCCAGCAGCCAAGAACGCCTGCTCGCGGCCCGCTCCTACAATGAGCAGTTCTTC.

The V call is TRBV2, the J call TRBJ2-1; 13 bases map to TRBD2. V shed 6 bases, J shed 6 bases, and the junction held 8 bases outside the gene matches. The germline V gene has CDR1 SNHLY and CDR2 FYNNEI. There are 16 residues in the CDR3. The CDR3 here is CASSWTSGRIPNEQFF. CDR3 bases: TGTGCCAGCAGCTGGACTAGCGGGAGAATTCCCAATGAGCAGTTCTTC.

The chain has TRBV5-8 and TRBJ2-1, with D possibly matching TRBD2 (7 bases). Germline CDR1 SGHTS, CDR2 YDEGEE. V shed 4 bases and J shed 7 bases, with 18 bases lying between them. This CDR3 comprises 15 residues. The chain's CDR3 is CASSPGGWRGNEQFF. The CDR3 DNA is TGTGCCAGCAGCCCGGGGGGATGGAGGGGGAATGAGCAGTTCTTC. Drawing the rest from reference TRBV5-8 and TRBJ2-1, the complete variable domain is EAGVTQSPTHLIKTRGQQATLRCSPISGHTSVYWYQQALGLGLQFLLWYDEGEERNRGNFPPRFSGRQFPNYSSELNVNALELEDSALYLCASSPGGWRGNEQFFGPGTRLTVL.

Concerning this clone: Other DNA sequences from this sample encode an identical CDR3 as well. This chain connects TRBV18 to TRBJ2-5, with D tentatively TRBD1 (6 bases). CDR1 and CDR2 (germline): KGHSH, LQKENI. V was pared by 2 bases and J by 2 bases, with 6 bases between. The length of the CDR3 is 13 residues. The CDR3 DNA follows: TGTGCCAGCTCACCAGGACAGCAAGAGACCCAGTACTTC. Translated, it gives CASSPGQQETQYF.

The rearrangement uses TRBV15 and TRBJ1-3; 9 bases align to TRBD1. The CDR3 is 16 residues long. V was clipped by 1 base and J by 1 base; unmatched bases: 2. Germline V lookup: CDR1 LNHNV, CDR2 YYDKDF (reference sequence). This CDR3 reads CATSRAGTGSGNTIYF. As DNA, the CDR3 is TGTGCCACCAGCAGAGCAGGGACAGGGTCTGGAAACACCATATATTTT.

The rearrangement uses TRBV28 and TRBJ1-1, with 7 bases that match TRBD1. Germline values: CDR1 MDHEN, CDR2 SYDVKM. The CDR3 spans 15 residues. With V trimmed by 2 bases and J by 5 bases, 8 bases remained unmatched. The CDR3 nucleotides read TGTGCCAGCAGTTTAGCCGACAGGGCGAGGACTGAAGCTTTCTTT. Its translation is CASSLADRARTEAFF.

The chain combines TRBV18 with TRBJ1-1; D not resolved. The germline gives CDR1 KGHSH, CDR2 LQKENI. V was shortened by 3 bases and J by 11 bases, with 22 bases between the two germline ends. CDR3 length: 15 residues. CDR3 region: CASSPRRLRHRMAFF. DNA for the CDR3: TGTGCCAGCTCACCCCGGCGGTTAAGGCATAGAATGGCTTTCTTT.

The rearrangement uses TRBV30 and TRBJ1-1; a weak D match, TRBD1 (5 bases). With 3 bases removed from V and 1 base from J, the gap between germline ends came to 12 bases. CDR1 is GTSNPN and CDR2 is SVGIG in the germline V gene (reference sequence). The CDR3 covers 14 residues. This CDR3 reads CAWSRRGGNTEAFF. The DNA for the CDR3 is TGTGCCTGGAGCCGACGCGGGGGGAACACTGAAGCTTTCTTT.

The genes are TRBV7-9 and TRBJ1-2; a weak D match, TRBD1 (6 bases). Germline CDR1 and CDR2: SEHNR and FQNEAQ (reference sequence). V lost 6 bases and J 3 bases, leaving 11 bases between the germline ends. The CDR3 loop spans 13 amino acids. The CDR3 coding sequence is TGTGCCAGCAGTTTGTACAGGGACTATGGCTACACCTTC. Protein product: CASSLYRDYGYTF. Variable domain in full (rest from reference TRBV7-9 and TRBJ1-2): DTGVSQNPRHKITKRGQNVTFRCDPISEHNRLYWYRQTLGQGPEFLTYFQNEAQLEKSRLLSDRFSAERPKGSFSTLEIQRTEQGDSAMYLCASSLYRDYGYTFGSGTRLTVV.